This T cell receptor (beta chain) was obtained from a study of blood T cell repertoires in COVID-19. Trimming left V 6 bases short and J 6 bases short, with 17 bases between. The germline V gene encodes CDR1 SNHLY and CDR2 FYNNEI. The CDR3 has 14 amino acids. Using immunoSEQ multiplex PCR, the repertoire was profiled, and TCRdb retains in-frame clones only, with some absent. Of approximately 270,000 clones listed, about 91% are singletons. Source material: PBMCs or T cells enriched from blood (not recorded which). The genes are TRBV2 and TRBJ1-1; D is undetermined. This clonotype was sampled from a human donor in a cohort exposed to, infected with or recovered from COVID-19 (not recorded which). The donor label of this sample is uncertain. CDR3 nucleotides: TGTGCCAGCAGGGGCTCCTACTTACAGTCTGAAGCTTTCTTT. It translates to CASRGSYLQSEAFF.